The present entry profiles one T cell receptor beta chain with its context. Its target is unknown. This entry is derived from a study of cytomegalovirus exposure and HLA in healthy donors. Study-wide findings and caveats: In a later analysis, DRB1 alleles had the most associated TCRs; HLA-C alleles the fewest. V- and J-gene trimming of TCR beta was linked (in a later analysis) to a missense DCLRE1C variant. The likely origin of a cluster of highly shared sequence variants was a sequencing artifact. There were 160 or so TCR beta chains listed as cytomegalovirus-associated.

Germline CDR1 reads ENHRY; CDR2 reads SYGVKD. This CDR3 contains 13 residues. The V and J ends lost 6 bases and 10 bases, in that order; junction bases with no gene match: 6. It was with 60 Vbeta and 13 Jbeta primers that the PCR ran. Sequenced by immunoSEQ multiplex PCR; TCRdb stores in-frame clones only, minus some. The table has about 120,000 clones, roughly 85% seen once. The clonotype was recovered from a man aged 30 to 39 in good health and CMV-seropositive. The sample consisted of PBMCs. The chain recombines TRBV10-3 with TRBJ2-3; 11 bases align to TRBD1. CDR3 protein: CAISIPGQGAQYF. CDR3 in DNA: TGTGCCATCAGCATCCCGGGACAGGGGGCGCAGTATTTT.